A single sample is the source of the 21 T cell receptor beta chains below, sequenced in a study of OX40 agonist ivuxolimab in advanced cancers. Clones were sequenced by immunoSEQ multiplex PCR, and TCRdb holds only the in-frame ones, with some missing. Among 65,000 to 100,000 clones listed, approximately 91% were seen once. The material sequenced was CD4+ or CD8+ T cells sorted from blood, taken in a trial of the OX40 agonist ivuxolimab. The source is an adult with an advanced solid tumor such as melanoma, head and neck, liver or kidney cancer.

The chain joins TRBV10-1 to TRBJ2-7; no firm D call. The CDR3 totals 13 residues. CDR1 WNHNN and CDR2 SYGVQD come from the germline V gene (reference sequence). V dropped 1 base and J dropped 5 bases, with 9 bases sitting between them. CDR3 loop: CASSEFGFHEQYF. The DNA for the CDR3 is TGCGCCAGCAGTGAGTTTGGGTTCCACGAGCAGTACTTC.

The rearrangement links TRBV10-3 to TRBJ1-1; D possibly corresponds to TRBD1 (5 bases). The CDR3 loop spans 13 amino acids. V lost 8 bases and J lost 5, with 15 bases in between. Germline assignment: CDR1 ENHRY and CDR2 SYGVKD. CDR3 protein: CAIRGRSGTEAFF. The DNA of the CDR3 is TGTGCCATCCGGGGGAGGTCTGGGACTGAAGCTTTCTTT.

J is TRBJ2-4 and V is TRBV6-6; 9 bases match TRBD1. This CDR3 spans 15 amino acids. Germline CDR1 MNHNY, CDR2 SVGAGI (reference sequence). V lost 6 bases to trimming and J lost 3 bases; unmatched junction nucleotides: 6. For the CDR3, the DNA is TGTGCCAGCAGAGTGGACAGGGGTAGCAAAAACATTCAGTACTTC. This gives the protein CASRVDRGSKNIQYF.

J is TRBJ2-5 and V is TRBV19; D perhaps matches TRBD2 (5 bases). Looked up from germline, CDR1 is LNHDA and CDR2 is SQIVND (reference sequence). The length of the CDR3 is 13 residues. V lost 5 bases to trimming and J lost 3 bases, with 10 bases between them. CDR3 loop: CASSLASKETQYF. The CDR3 DNA reads as TGTGCCAGTAGTCTAGCCTCTAAAGAGACCCAGTACTTC.

V is TRBV29-1 and J is TRBJ2-5; 7 bases are shared with TRBD1. Germline V CDR1 and CDR2: SQVTM, ANQGSEA. CDR3 length: 12 amino acids. Trimming at V came to 7 bases and at J to 5 bases, leaving 7 bases not matched to a gene. CDR3 bases: TGCAGCGCGATACAGGGGCGGGAGACCCAGTACTTC. Its protein is CSAIQGRETQYF.

V usage is TRBV5-1 and J usage is TRBJ2-2; 8 bases match TRBD1. V shed 4 bases, J shed 5 bases, and the junction held 10 bases outside the gene matches. The CDR3 is 16 amino acids. Germline V gives CDR1 SGHRS, CDR2 YFSETQ. In DNA, the CDR3 is TGCGCCAGCAGCAGACAGGGGCCAGACTTGACCGGGGAGCTGTTTTTT. The encoded protein is CASSRQGPDLTGELFF.

The rearrangement joins TRBV18 to TRBJ2-5, with D uncertain. The germline CDR1 and CDR2 sequences are KGHSH and LQKENI. V was shortened by 3 bases and J by 2 bases, with 16 bases between the two germline ends. The CDR3 is 16 amino acids. The DNA of the CDR3 is TGTGCCAGCTCACCGTCAAATTGGTATTCACAAGAGACCCAGTACTTC. This codes for CASSPSNWYSQETQYF. The full variable domain, with the rest looked up from reference TRBV18 and TRBJ2-5, is NAGVMQNPRHLVRRRGQEARLRCSPMKGHSHVYWYRQLPEEGLKFMVYLQKENIIDESGMPKERFSAEFPKEGPSILRIQQVVRGDSAAYFCASSPSNWYSQETQYFGPGTRLLVL.

The CDR3 protein is CASSQTEGFSGSNEQFF. CDR3 nucleotides: TGCGCCAGCAGCCAGACCGAGGGGTTTAGCGGGAGCAATGAGCAGTTCTTC. V gene TRBV4-1 combines with J gene TRBJ2-1; 9 bases line up with TRBD2. The CDR3 contains 17 residues. Germline V CDR1 and CDR2: MGHRA, YSYEKL. Trimming took 3 bases from V and 6 from J; bases not matched to a gene: 12.

This clone appeared a single time. CDR3: CASSNTDTQYF. CDR3 sequence (DNA): TGTGCCAGCAGCAACACAGATACGCAGTATTTT. The genes are TRBV9 and TRBJ2-3; D remains ambiguous. This CDR3 contains 11 residues. CDR1 is SGDLS and CDR2 is YYNGEE in the germline V gene. The V gene lost 4 bases and the J gene lost 2 bases, with 2 bases spanning the gap.

In this sample, this clone turned up once. This chain links TRBV30 with TRBJ2-1; 14 positions agree with TRBD2. The CDR3 sequence is 16 residues long. Trimming cost V 7 bases and J 2 bases; bases outside gene matches: 7. Germline V gene lookup returns CDR1 GTSNPN and CDR2 SVGIG (reference sequence). Here the CDR3 DNA reads TGTGCCTTGGGGACTAGCGGGAGAGCCGCCTACAATGAGCAGTTCTTC. Translating it yields CALGTSGRAAYNEQFF.

V gene TRBV19 combines with J gene TRBJ2-5; 8 bases agree with TRBD2. This CDR3 contains 15 residues. Trimming removed 7 bases from V and 5 bases from J; junction bases left unmatched: 12. In germline, CDR1 is LNHDA, CDR2 SQIVND (reference sequence). Here the CDR3 DNA reads TGTGCCAGTAACACCGGGAGGGGGGCACGGGAGACCCAGTACTTC. Translated: CASNTGRGARETQYF.

In DNA form, the CDR3 reads TGTGCCATCAGTGACTGGGGAACCTACGAGCAGTACTTC. Translation: CAISDWGTYEQYF. The chain employs TRBV10-3 and TRBJ2-7; D gene ambiguous. Trimming took 3 bases from V and 2 from J, leaving 8 bases between them. This CDR3 contains 13 residues. Germline-derived CDR1 and CDR2 are ENHRY and SYGVKD.

The chain links TRBV7-9 to TRBJ1-5; 8 bases match TRBD1. The V and J ends lost 5 bases and 1 base, in that order; junction bases with no gene match: 10. The CDR3 extends over 17 amino acids. Germline assignment: CDR1 SEHNR and CDR2 FQNEAQ (reference sequence). The CDR3 sequence is CASSLDRGGISNQPQHF. In DNA, the CDR3 is TGTGCCAGCAGCCTCGACAGGGGAGGCATAAGCAATCAGCCCCAGCATTTT.

The gene calls are TRBV7-9 and TRBJ1-1; maybe TRBD1 (5 bases). The CDR3 runs 15 residues. Trimming removed 1 base from V and 0 bases from J, with 9 bases in between. Germline CDR1 SEHNR, CDR2 FQNEAQ (reference sequence). CDR3 in amino acids: CASSLGAGMNTEAFF. In DNA form, the CDR3 reads TGTGCCAGCAGCTTAGGGGCAGGGATGAACACTGAAGCTTTCTTT.

The CDR3, as DNA: TGCAGCGTTGCCCGGAACACCGGGGAGCTGTTTTTT. This codes for CSVARNTGELFF. The V gene is TRBV29-1, the J gene TRBJ2-2; D is unclear. Per germline, CDR1 SQVTM and CDR2 ANQGSEA. The CDR3 extends over 12 amino acids. Trimming took 4 bases from V and 1 from J, leaving 4 bases between them.

This rearrangement joins TRBV5-5 to TRBJ2-2; no firm D call. Trimming removed 0 bases at V and 6 bases at J, with 15 bases between. Germline CDR1 is SGHKS and CDR2 is YYEKEE (reference sequence). The CDR3 runs to 16 residues. In nucleotides, the CDR3 is TGTGCCAGCAGCTTGGGGGTCGTCATTGGATCCGGGGAGCTGTTTTTT. It codes for CASSLGVVIGSGELFF.

This sequence joins TRBV28 and TRBJ1-2; 7 bases are a match to TRBD1. Germline loops: CDR1 MDHEN, CDR2 SYDVKM. This CDR3 is 14 amino acids long. The V and J ends lost 6 bases and 2 bases, in that order; junction bases with no gene match: 6. DNA for the CDR3: TGTGCCAGCAGACTCCTGACAGGGAACTATGGCTACACCTTC. It codes for CASRLLTGNYGYTF.

This clone was picked up a small number of times. The CDR3 region has the DNA TGTGCCAGCAGCTTGACCGGGACAGGGGGCGAGACCCAGTACTTC. This codes for CASSLTGTGGETQYF. The chain joins TRBV7-3 to TRBJ2-5; TRBD1 aligns across 12 bases. CDR1 and CDR2 from the germline V gene are SGHTA and FQGTGA. The J segment lost 5 bases and the V segment lost 3 bases, leaving 4 bases of the junction unmatched. The CDR3 consists of 15 residues.

This chain connects TRBV18 to TRBJ2-7, with 10 positions matching TRBD1. CDR3 length equals 15 residues. J lost 7 bases, V lost 2 bases, and 8 bases had no gene match. Germline V lookup: CDR1 KGHSH, CDR2 LQKENI. For the CDR3, the DNA is TGTGCCAGCTCACCAAAGGGGACAGGGGTGAGGGAGCAGTACTTC. This sequence encodes CASSPKGTGVREQYF.

This clone has just a few counts. The chain employs TRBV9 and TRBJ1-1; D not certain. This CDR3 comprises 13 residues. V lost 0 bases to trimming and J lost 4 bases, with 7 bases between them. The germline gives CDR1 SGDLS, CDR2 YYNGEE. The chain's CDR3 is CASSVETATEAFF. CDR3 nucleotide sequence: TGTGCCAGCAGCGTAGAAACAGCCACTGAAGCTTTCTTT.

This chain joins TRBV5-5 and TRBJ2-5; 8 nucleotides agree with TRBD1. CDR3 size: 14 residues. Germline values: CDR1 SGHKS, CDR2 YYEKEE (reference sequence). J lost 7 bases, V lost 5 bases, and 10 bases had no gene match. The CDR3 DNA reads as TGTGCCAGCAGGCTAGTCAGGGGGCCGGGGACCCAGTACTTC. Its protein product is CASRLVRGPGTQYF.